These 5 T cell receptor beta chains originate from one sample sequenced in a study of blood T cell repertoires in COVID-19. TCRdb's table, derived via immunoSEQ multiplex PCR, lists solely in-frame clones and lacks some. This repertoire shows some 200,000 clones, 85% to 90% found once; its top ten account for 3% to 4%. Sequencing used PBMCs or T cells enriched from blood (not recorded which). These receptors were collected from a woman younger than 35 in a cohort exposed to, infected with or recovered from COVID-19 (not recorded which).

This chain joins TRBV6-4 and TRBJ1-6, with 8 bases aligning to TRBD1. This CDR3 region has 15 residues. CDR1 is MRHNA and CDR2 is SNTAGT in the germline V gene. Trimming took 4 bases from V and 7 from J; bases not matched to a gene: 6. The DNA for the CDR3 is TGTGCCAGCAGTGTAGCAGGGGGCGAGAATTCACCCCTCCACTTT. Residues: CASSVAGGENSPLHF.

This clone appeared once. Written as DNA, the CDR3 is TGTGCCACCAGTGATCCTACCCGAGCGGGGGCCCCATTCAATGAGCAGTTCTTC. This encodes CATSDPTRAGAPFNEQFF. V is TRBV24-1 and J is TRBJ2-1; 8 bases are a match to TRBD2. J lost 6 bases, V lost 3 bases, and 15 bases had no gene match. Germline V CDR1 and CDR2: KGHDR, SFDVKD. The CDR3 is 18 residues long.

V usage is TRBV4-2 and J usage is TRBJ2-3; weak D call: TRBD2 (5 bases). Trimming shortened V by 3 bases and J by 3 bases, and 16 bases separated the two germline ends. This CDR3 spans 16 amino acids. From germline, CDR1 is LGHNA and CDR2 YNFKEQ. CDR3 sequence (DNA): TGTGCCAGCAGCCAGCCCGGGGTCCTACCTACAGATACGCAGTATTTT. It yields the protein CASSQPGVLPTDTQYF.

The chain uses TRBV6-5 and TRBJ2-7; tentatively, D is TRBD1 (5 bases). The CDR3 extends over 13 amino acids. The V and J ends lost 8 bases and 7 bases respectively, with 18 bases between them. Germline V lookup: CDR1 MNHEY, CDR2 SVGAGI. For the CDR3, the DNA is TGTGCCAGCCAGCAGGGTCTTGGCTTGGAGCAGTACTTC. This sequence encodes CASQQGLGLEQYF.

The chain recombines TRBV18 with TRBJ2-4, with D unresolved. Per the germline V gene, CDR1 is KGHSH and CDR2 is LQKENI. The CDR3 is 14 amino acids. Trimming removed 0 bases at V and 6 bases at J, with 9 bases between. Written as DNA, the CDR3 is TGTGCCAGCTCACCACCGACACTCCGAAACATTCAGTACTTC. This codes for CASSPPTLRNIQYF.